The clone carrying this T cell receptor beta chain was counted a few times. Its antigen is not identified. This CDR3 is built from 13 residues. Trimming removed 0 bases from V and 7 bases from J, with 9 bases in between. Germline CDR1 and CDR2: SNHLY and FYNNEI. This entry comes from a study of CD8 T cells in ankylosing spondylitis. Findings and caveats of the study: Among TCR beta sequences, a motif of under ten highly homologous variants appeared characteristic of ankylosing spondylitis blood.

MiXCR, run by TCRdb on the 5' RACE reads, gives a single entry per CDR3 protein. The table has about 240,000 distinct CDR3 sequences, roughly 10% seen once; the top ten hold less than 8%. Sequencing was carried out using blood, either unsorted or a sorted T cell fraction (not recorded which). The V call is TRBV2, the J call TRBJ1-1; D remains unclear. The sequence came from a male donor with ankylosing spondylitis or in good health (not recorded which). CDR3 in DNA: TGTGCCAGCAGTGAAGCGCTTAGGCTTGAAGCTTTCTTT. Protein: CASSEALRLEAFF.